This T cell receptor beta chain is from a study of cytomegalovirus exposure and HLA in healthy donors. The study ran its PCR with 60 Vbeta and 13 Jbeta primers. Profiling relied on immunoSEQ multiplex PCR, and the TCRdb table lists in-frame clones only, not all of them. The sample has some 150,000 clones, about 71% seen once. V lost 6 bases, J lost 7 bases, and 6 bases stayed unmatched. CDR1 is MDHEN, CDR2 SYDVKM, per germline. The CDR3 consists of 15 residues. The sequence was obtained from a woman younger than 45 in good health and CMV-seronegative. The material sequenced was PBMCs. This sequence joins TRBV28 and TRBJ2-1; 13 bases are a match to TRBD2. The CDR3 DNA sequence: TGTGCCAGCAGCCCAACTAGCGGGAGGGATAATGAGCAGTTCTTC. As protein: CASSPTSGRDNEQFF.